This T cell receptor (beta chain) was observed in a study of shared clonotypes between healthy human individuals. Naive CD8 populations comprised CD45RO-negative cells positively selected for CCR7, excluding terminally differentiated effector memory CD45RA+ cells. The assay was carried out at the deep level. Only in-frame clones appear in the TCRdb table, and some are missing; sequencing was by immunoSEQ multiplex PCR. The repertoire holds about 750,000 clones, almost 95% seen once, with 24% in the top ten. The sequence was collected from a man aged 25-45 years in good health. Specimen: naive CD8+ T cells sorted from blood.

CDR3 DNA sequence: TGCGCCAGCAGCCCATCCACAGGGGGGCGGGAGACCCAGTACTTC. Protein: CASSPSTGGRETQYF. The chain couples TRBV4-3 to TRBJ2-5, with TRBD1 identical over 8 bases. After removal of 4 bases from V and 5 bases from J, the junction contained 9 bases not matched to a gene. The CDR3 length is 15 residues. Germline CDR1 LGHNA, CDR2 YSLEER.